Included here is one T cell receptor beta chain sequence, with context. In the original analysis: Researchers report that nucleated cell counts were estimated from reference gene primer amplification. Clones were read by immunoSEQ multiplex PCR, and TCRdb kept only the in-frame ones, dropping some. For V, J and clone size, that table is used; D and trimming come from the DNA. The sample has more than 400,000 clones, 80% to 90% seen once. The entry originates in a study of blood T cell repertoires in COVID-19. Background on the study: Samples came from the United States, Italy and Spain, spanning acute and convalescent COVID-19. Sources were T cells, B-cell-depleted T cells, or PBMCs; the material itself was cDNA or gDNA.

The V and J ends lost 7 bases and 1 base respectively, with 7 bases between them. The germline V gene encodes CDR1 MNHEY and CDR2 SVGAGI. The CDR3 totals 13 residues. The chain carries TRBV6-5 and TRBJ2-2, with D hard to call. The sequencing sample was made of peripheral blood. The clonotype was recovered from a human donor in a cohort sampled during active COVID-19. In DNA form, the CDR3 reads TGTGCCAGCAAGAGGCTGAACACCGGGGAGCTGTTTTTT. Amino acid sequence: CASKRLNTGELFF.